The present T cell receptor beta chain was sequenced within a study of radiotherapy plus CTLA-4 blockade in lung cancer. Regarding this clone: Its cognate antigen is unknown.

This table comes from immunoSEQ multiplex PCR, and its TCRdb copy is limited to in-frame clones, with some not included. The sample lists 50,000 to 65,000 clones; approximately 80% were seen once. Study-level findings and limits: The study found tumor-derived TCR clones expanded in blood after radiotherapy plus ipilimumab.

The CDR3 is 16 amino acids. Germline CDR1 is MGHRA and CDR2 is YSYEKL. Deletions cut 2 bases from V and 4 bases from J, with 15 bases between. The source was peripheral blood, collected from a patient treated with radiotherapy plus ipilimumab. V is TRBV4-1 and J is TRBJ2-1; D may be TRBD2 (6 bases). This receptor was obtained from a human donor with non-small cell lung cancer whose response to radiotherapy plus ipilimumab could not be evaluated. CDR3 loop: CASSQQPGSSYNEQFF. Here the CDR3 DNA reads TGCGCCAGCAGCCAACAACCCGGGAGCTCGTACAATGAGCAGTTCTTC.